These 15 T cell receptor beta chains originate from one sample sequenced in a study of persistence of HIV-infected CD4 T cells. Overlapping HIV-1 Gag 15-mer peptides at approximately 0.96 ug per peptide per mL were used. Sorting of responding CD4+ T cells relied on upregulated CD40 ligand together with CD69. No cognate antigen is known for these TCRs. Sequencing used immunoSEQ version 4 in survey mode. Libraries were prepared by immunoSEQ multiplex PCR; TCRdb keeps only in-frame clonotypes and omits some of them. The sample has nearly 20,000 clones; 65% are singletons. The sequenced sample was CD4+ T cells sorted from PBMCs after roughly 19-hour stimulation, obtained from a patient who received antiretroviral therapy. These receptors were obtained from an adult woman with HIV who was CMV-seropositive.

The chain has TRBV4-1 and TRBJ2-3; 7 bases match TRBD1. The CDR3 totals 16 residues. Per the germline V gene, CDR1 is MGHRA and CDR2 is YSYEKL. V was clipped by 2 bases and J by 3 bases; unmatched bases: 8. CDR3 residues: CASSQLGQVGTDTQYF. CDR3 nucleotides: TGCGCCAGCAGCCAACTCGGACAGGTCGGGACAGATACGCAGTATTTT.

The chain recombines TRBV3-1 (or the pseudogene TRBV3-2) with TRBJ1-1; D ambiguous. This CDR3 contains 16 residues. CDR1 is LGHDT and CDR2 is YNNKEL in the germline V gene (reference sequence). The V and J ends lost 4 bases and 0 bases respectively, with 15 bases between them. CDR3 sequence: CASSPPGWSMNTEAFF. CDR3 DNA: TGTGCCAGCAGCCCCCCTGGGTGGAGCATGAACACTGAAGCTTTCTTT.

The rearrangement joins TRBV9 to TRBJ2-6; D is undetermined. The CDR3 runs to 14 residues. Per the germline V gene, CDR1 is SGDLS and CDR2 is YYNGEE. V was shortened by 3 bases and J by 2 bases, with 6 bases between the two germline ends. The CDR3 sequence: CASSGSPGANVLTF. For the CDR3, the DNA is TGTGCCAGCAGCGGATCTCCTGGGGCCAACGTCCTGACTTTC.

The gene calls are TRBV7-3 and TRBJ2-3; 7 nucleotides align to TRBD2. In germline, CDR1 is SGHTA, CDR2 FQGTGA. With 3 bases clipped from V and 0 bases from J, the junction kept 3 bases outside the gene matches. The CDR3 contains 15 residues. The CDR3 region has the DNA TGTGCCAGCAGCTTCCGGGGGGTGAGCACAGATACGCAGTATTTT. This gives the protein CASSFRGVSTDTQYF.

By its share, this clone is medium-sized. The chain is built from TRBV19 and TRBJ1-1, with D perhaps TRBD1 (6 bases). CDR3 length: 12 amino acids. Trimming left V 8 bases short and J 7 bases short, with 14 bases between. The germline gives CDR1 LNHDA, CDR2 SQIVND (reference sequence). The CDR3 loop is CASGKGGNEAFF. The DNA for the CDR3 is TGTGCCAGTGGCAAGGGGGGAAATGAAGCTTTCTTT.

The chain recombines TRBV10-2 with TRBJ1-5; possibly TRBD1 for D (5 bases). V lost 0 bases and J lost 2, with 8 bases in between. Looked up from germline, CDR1 is WSHSY and CDR2 is SAAADI. CDR3 size: 15 residues. The CDR3 spells CASSESGPGNQPQHF. Here the CDR3 DNA reads TGCGCCAGCAGTGAGTCGGGACCAGGCAATCAGCCCCAGCATTTT.

The table lists this clone with a few counts. The genes are TRBV5-1 and TRBJ2-5; no firm D call. The CDR3 contains 15 residues. Trimming removed 0 bases at V and 4 bases at J, with 13 bases between. The germline gives CDR1 SGHRS, CDR2 YFSETQ. In nucleotides, the CDR3 is TGCGCCAGCAGCTTGGAGGGCAGAGGTATAGAGACCCAGTACTTC. As protein: CASSLEGRGIETQYF.

The rearrangement uses TRBV24-1 and TRBJ1-2; D gene ambiguous. V was trimmed by 1 base and J by 4 bases, leaving 6 bases between them. The CDR3 loop spans 13 amino acids. Germline-derived CDR1 and CDR2 are KGHDR and SFDVKD. The CDR3 here is CATSDFASYGYTF. CDR3 nucleotide sequence: TGTGCCACCAGTGATTTCGCAAGCTATGGCTACACCTTC.

This chain links TRBV27 with TRBJ1-2, with 8 nucleotides matching TRBD1. The germline CDR1 and CDR2 sequences are MNHEY and SMNVEV (reference sequence). The V segment lost 5 bases and the J segment 4 bases; nucleotides outside the gene matches: 6. This CDR3 spans 14 amino acids. Here the CDR3 reads CASSPGGQAYGYTF. The CDR3 DNA reads TGTGCCAGCAGTCCGGGGGGACAGGCCTATGGCTACACCTTC.

Only a few counts were recorded for this clone. The CDR3 region is CASSSIRQEPQHF. The DNA of the CDR3 is TGTGCCAGCAGCTCCATCAGACAGGAGCCCCAGCATTTT. V usage is TRBV5-6 and J usage is TRBJ1-5, with D perhaps matching TRBD1 (6 bases). The V and J ends lost 3 bases and 8 bases respectively, with 12 bases between them. CDR1 SGHDT and CDR2 YYEEEE come from the germline V gene. The CDR3 is 13 amino acids.

The chain couples TRBV15 to TRBJ2-6, with 7 bases matching TRBD1. This CDR3 has 18 residues. The V gene end was trimmed by 2 bases and the J gene end by 1 base; junction bases not matched to a gene: 8. Germline V CDR1 and CDR2: LNHNV, YYDKDF (reference sequence). Written as DNA, the CDR3 is TGTGCCACCAGCAGACCCCCGGGACAGCAGTCTGGGGCCAACGTCCTGACTTTC. Amino acids: CATSRPPGQQSGANVLTF.

The chain links TRBV19 to TRBJ2-1; D remains ambiguous. V lost 3 bases and J lost 5, with 2 bases in between. The CDR3 runs 11 residues. The germline gives CDR1 LNHDA, CDR2 SQIVND (reference sequence). The chain's CDR3 is CASSIHNEQFF. DNA of the CDR3: TGTGCCAGTAGTATCCACAATGAGCAGTTCTTC.

The V call is TRBV29-1, the J call TRBJ1-4; possible D gene TRBD1, 6 bases. CDR1 is SQVTM and CDR2 is ANQGSEA in the germline V gene. The V gene lost 4 bases and the J gene lost 8 bases, with 11 bases spanning the gap. The length of the CDR3 is 12 residues. The CDR3 sequence is CSVGRRGEKLFF. Written as DNA, the CDR3 is TGCAGCGTTGGTCGCAGGGGAGAAAAACTGTTTTTT.

This clone was counted a few times. This chain joins TRBV6-1 and TRBJ2-3; 9 nucleotides agree with TRBD2. Germline loops: CDR1 MNHNS, CDR2 SASEGT. CDR3 size: 17 residues. V lost 1 base, J lost 5 bases, and 10 bases stayed unmatched. DNA of the CDR3: TGTGCCAGCAGTGAAGGGGTAGCGGGGGCTTTTGGAGATACGCAGTATTTT. It is translated as CASSEGVAGAFGDTQYF.

This chain links TRBV7-9 with TRBJ2-3; TRBD1 matches 8 bases. The V gene end was trimmed by 4 bases and the J gene end by 4 bases; junction bases not matched to a gene: 10. The CDR3 sequence is 16 residues long. Germline V gene sequence: CDR1 SEHNR, CDR2 FQNEAQ (reference sequence). As DNA, the CDR3 is TGTGCCAGCAGCTCCGACAGGGGAAGTTTTGCAGATACGCAGTATTTT. Translation: CASSSDRGSFADTQYF.